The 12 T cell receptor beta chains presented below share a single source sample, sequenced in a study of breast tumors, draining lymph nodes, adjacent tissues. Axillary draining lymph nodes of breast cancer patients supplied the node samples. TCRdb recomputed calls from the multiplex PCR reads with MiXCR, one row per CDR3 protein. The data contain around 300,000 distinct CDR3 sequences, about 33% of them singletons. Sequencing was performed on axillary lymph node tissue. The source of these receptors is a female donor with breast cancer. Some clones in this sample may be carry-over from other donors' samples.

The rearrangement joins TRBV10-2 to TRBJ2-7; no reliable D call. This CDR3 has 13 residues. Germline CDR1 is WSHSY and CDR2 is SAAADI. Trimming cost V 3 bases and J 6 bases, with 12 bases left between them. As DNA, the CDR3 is TGCGCCAGCAGTGACCCAAAGGGCGCCGAGCAGTACTTC. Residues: CASSDPKGAEQYF.

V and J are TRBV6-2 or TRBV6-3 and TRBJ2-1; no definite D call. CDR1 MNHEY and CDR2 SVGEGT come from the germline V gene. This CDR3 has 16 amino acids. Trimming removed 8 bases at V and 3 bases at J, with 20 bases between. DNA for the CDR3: TGTGCCAGCGGCCGAGACTCCAGAATACTCTACAATGAGCAGTTCTTC. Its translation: CASGRDSRILYNEQFF.

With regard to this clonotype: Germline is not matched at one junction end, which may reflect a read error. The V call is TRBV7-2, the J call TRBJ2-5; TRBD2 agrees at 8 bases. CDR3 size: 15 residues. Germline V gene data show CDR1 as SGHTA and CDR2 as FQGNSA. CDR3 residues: CANSLQAGGSETQYF. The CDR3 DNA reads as TGTGCCAACAGCTTACAGGCGGGGGGTAGCGAGACCCAGTACTTC.

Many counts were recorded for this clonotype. The CDR3: CASSYPSGVEQYF. In nucleotides, the CDR3 is TGTGCCAGCAGCTACCCCTCAGGAGTCGAGCAGTACTTC. This chain uses TRBV7-9 with TRBJ2-7; D is undetermined. The CDR3 is made up of 13 amino acids. Germline CDR1 and CDR2: SEHNR and FQNEAQ (reference sequence). Between the trimmed V and J ends, which lost 4 bases and 6 bases, there was a span of 13 bases.

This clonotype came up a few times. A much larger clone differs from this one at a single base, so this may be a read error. The CDR3: CSARDGGSSSNEQFF. The CDR3, as DNA: TGCAGTGCTAGAGATGGCGGGAGCTCCTCCAATGAGCAGTTCTTC. The rearrangement links TRBV20-1 to TRBJ2-1, with 7 bases fitting TRBD2. Germline CDR1 is DFQATT and CDR2 is SNEGSKA (reference sequence). The length of the CDR3 is 15 residues.

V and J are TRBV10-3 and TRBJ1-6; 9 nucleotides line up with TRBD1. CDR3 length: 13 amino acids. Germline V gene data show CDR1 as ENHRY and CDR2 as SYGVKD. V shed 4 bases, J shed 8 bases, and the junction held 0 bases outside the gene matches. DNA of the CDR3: TGTGCCATCAGTGGACAGGGGGATTCACCCCTCCACTTT. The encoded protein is CAISGQGDSPLHF.

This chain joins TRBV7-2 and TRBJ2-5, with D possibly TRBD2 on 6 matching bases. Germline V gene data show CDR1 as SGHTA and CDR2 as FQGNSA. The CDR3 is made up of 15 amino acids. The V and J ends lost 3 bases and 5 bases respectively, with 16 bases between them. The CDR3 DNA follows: TGTGCCAGCAGCTTGATCTTTGGGGGAGGCGAGACCCAGTACTTC. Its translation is CASSLIFGGGETQYF.

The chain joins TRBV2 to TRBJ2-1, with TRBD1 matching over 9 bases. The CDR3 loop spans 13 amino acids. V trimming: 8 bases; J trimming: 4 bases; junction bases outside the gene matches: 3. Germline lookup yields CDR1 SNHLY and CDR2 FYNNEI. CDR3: CASPGTGYNEQFF. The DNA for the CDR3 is TGTGCCAGCCCCGGGACAGGGTACAATGAGCAGTTCTTC.

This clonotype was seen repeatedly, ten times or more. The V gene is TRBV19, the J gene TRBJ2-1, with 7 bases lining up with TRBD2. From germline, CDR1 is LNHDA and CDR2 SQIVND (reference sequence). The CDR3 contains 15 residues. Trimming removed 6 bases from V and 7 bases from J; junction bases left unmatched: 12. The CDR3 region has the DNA TGTGCCAGTAGCATGGGAGGCGGGAGCTATAATGAGCAGTTCTTC. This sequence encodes CASSMGGGSYNEQFF. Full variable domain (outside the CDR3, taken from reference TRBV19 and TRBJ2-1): DGGITQSPKYLFRKEGQNVTLSCEQNLNHDAMYWYRQDPGQGLRLIYYSQIVNDFQKGDIAEGYSVSREKKESFPLTVTSAQKNPTAFYLCASSMGGGSYNEQFFGPGTRLTVL.

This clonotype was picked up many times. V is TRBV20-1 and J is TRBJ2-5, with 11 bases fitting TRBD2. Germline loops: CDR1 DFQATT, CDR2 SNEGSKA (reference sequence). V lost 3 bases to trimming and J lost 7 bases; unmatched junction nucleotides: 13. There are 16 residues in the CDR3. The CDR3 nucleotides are TGCAGTGCTAGCTCTCGTATAGCGGGAGGGCCGAGGACCCAGTACTTC. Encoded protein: CSASSRIAGGPRTQYF.

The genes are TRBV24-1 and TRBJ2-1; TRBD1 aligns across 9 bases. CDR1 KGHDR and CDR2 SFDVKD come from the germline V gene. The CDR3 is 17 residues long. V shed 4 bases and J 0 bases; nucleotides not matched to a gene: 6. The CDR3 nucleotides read TGTGCCACCAGTGACCCGGGGACAGGGAACTCCTACAATGAGCAGTTCTTC. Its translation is CATSDPGTGNSYNEQFF.

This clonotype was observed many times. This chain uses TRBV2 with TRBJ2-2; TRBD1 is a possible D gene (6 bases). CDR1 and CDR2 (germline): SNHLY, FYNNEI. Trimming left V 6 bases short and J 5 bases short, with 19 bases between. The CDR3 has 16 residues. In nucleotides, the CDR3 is TGTGCCAGCAGCCAGTACAGGGCCCAGTCTACCGGGGAGCTGTTTTTT. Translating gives CASSQYRAQSTGELFF.